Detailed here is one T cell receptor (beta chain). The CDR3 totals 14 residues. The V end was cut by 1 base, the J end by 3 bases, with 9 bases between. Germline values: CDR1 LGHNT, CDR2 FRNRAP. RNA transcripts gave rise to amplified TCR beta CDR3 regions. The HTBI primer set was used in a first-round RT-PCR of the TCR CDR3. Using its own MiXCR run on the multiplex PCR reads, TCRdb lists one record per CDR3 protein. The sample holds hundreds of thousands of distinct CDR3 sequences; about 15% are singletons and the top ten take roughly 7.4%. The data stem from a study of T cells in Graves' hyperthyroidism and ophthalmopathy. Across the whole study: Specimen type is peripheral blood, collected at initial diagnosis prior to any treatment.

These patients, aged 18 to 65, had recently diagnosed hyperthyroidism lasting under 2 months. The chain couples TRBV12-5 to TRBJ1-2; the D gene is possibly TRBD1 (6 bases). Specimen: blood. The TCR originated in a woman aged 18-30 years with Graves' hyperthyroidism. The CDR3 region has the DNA TGTGCTAGTGGTTTGGCAACAGGGCACTATGGCTACACCTTC. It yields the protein CASGLATGHYGYTF.